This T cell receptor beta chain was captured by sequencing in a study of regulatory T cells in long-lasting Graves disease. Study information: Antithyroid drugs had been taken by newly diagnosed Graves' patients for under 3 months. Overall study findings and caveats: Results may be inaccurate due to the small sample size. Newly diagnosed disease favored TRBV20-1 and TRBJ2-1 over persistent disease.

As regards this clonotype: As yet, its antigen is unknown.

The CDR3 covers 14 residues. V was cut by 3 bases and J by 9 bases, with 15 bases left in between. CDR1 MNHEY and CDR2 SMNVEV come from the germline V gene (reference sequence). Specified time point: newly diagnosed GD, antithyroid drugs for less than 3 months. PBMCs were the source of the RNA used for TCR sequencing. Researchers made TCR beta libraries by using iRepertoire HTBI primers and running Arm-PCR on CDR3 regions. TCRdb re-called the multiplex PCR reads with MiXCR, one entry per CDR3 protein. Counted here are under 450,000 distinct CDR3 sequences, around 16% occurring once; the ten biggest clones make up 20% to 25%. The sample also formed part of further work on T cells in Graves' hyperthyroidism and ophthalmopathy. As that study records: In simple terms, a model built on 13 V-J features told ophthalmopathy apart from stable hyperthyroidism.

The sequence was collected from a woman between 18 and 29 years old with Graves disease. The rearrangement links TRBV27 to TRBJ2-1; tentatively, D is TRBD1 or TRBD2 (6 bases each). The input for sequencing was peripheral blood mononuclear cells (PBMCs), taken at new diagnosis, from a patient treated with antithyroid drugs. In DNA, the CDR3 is TGTGCCAGCAGTTTGGGTTCGGGGGCGAGTGAGCAGTTCTTC. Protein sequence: CASSLGSGASEQFF.